This TCR beta chain emerged from a study of T cell repertoires in cytomegalovirus infection. Study-wide context: From public TCR beta signatures came an indication of both CMV infection and matching HLA type. Study outcomes and limitations: The study identified carriers of CMV plus the relevant HLA from cumulative public TCR beta family frequency. HLA-C-restricted CMV clonotypes gave the most frequent clonotype in two of eight donors.

In TCRdb, the reads were re-called with MiXCR into one record per CDR3 protein. Counted here are roughly 150,000 distinct CDR3 sequences, about a quarter occurring once; the ten biggest clones make up about 10%. With V trimmed by 5 bases and J by 10 bases, 5 bases remained unmatched. The CDR3 has 11 residues. The V gene's germline CDR1 is SEHNR and CDR2 FQNEAQ (reference sequence). Only a few counts were recorded for this clonotype. Its antigen is not known. V gene TRBV7-9 combines with J gene TRBJ2-7; the match to TRBD1 covers 7 bases. This receptor was taken from a human donor in good health (CMV status not recorded). Some clones in this sample may be carry-over from other donors' samples. The sample taken for sequencing was PBMCs. CDR3: CASSPDREQYF. The CDR3 DNA reads as TGTGCCAGCAGCCCTGACAGGGAACAGTACTTC.